Below, 8 T cell receptor beta chains from the same sample are listed, as sequenced in a study of T cells after yellow fever vaccination. TCRdb used MiXCR to reprocess the 5' RACE reads, holding one entry per CDR3 protein. The sample has some 340,000 distinct CDR3 sequences; about 4% are singletons. The sample consisted of PBMCs, taken 5 days after the yellow fever booster vaccination. These TCRs come from a man between 18 and 35 years old who received the YFV17D yellow fever vaccine.

This clonotype was recorded a few times. This chain uses TRBV28 with TRBJ1-5; weak D call: TRBD1 (5 bases). The CDR3 covers 15 residues. The V gene's germline CDR1 is MDHEN and CDR2 SYDVKM. Trimming removed 6 bases at V and 3 bases at J, with 15 bases between. CDR3 protein: CASSGIGGDNQPQHF. The CDR3 region has the DNA TGTGCCAGCAGCGGGATTGGGGGTGACAATCAGCCCCAGCATTTT.

This clonotype was seen a few times. The V gene is TRBV7-2, the J gene TRBJ2-3; 7 bases line up with TRBD2. The J segment lost 1 base and the V segment lost 1 base, leaving 5 bases of the junction unmatched. CDR3 length: 16 amino acids. From germline, CDR1 is SGHTA and CDR2 FQGNSA. As DNA, the CDR3 is TGTGCCAGCAGCTTAGTTGGAACTAGCGGCACAGATACGCAGTATTTT. This gives the protein CASSLVGTSGTDTQYF.

The chain links TRBV6-5 to TRBJ1-1, with TRBD1 identical over 8 bases. Germline V gives CDR1 MNHEY, CDR2 SVGAGI. The CDR3 is 15 residues long. The V segment lost 2 bases and the J segment 5 bases; nucleotides outside the gene matches: 7. The CDR3 nucleotides are TGTGCCAGCAGTTACCGCGGACAGGGAGGTACTGAAGCTTTCTTT. Amino acid sequence: CASSYRGQGGTEAFF.

This clonotype was found many times. The chain couples TRBV5-6 to TRBJ1-2; 9 bases are a match to TRBD1. The junction had 1 base not matched to a gene; V was cut back by 4 bases and J by 3 bases. From germline, CDR1 is SGHDT and CDR2 YYEEEE. CDR3 length: 13 residues. DNA of the CDR3: TGTGCCAGCAGCCGGACAGGGGACTATGGCTACACCTTC. It is translated as CASSRTGDYGYTF.

This clonotype was recorded a few times. The chain uses TRBV30 and TRBJ2-5; unclear D gene. The length of the CDR3 is 14 residues. The V end was cut by 0 bases, the J end by 5 bases, with 13 bases between. CDR1 is GTSNPN, CDR2 SVGIG, per germline (reference sequence). CDR3 loop: CAWSVQLLTETQYF. The CDR3, as DNA: TGTGCCTGGAGTGTTCAGCTCTTAACGGAGACCCAGTACTTC. The full variable domain, completed using reference TRBV30 and TRBJ2-5, is SQTIHQWPATLVQPVGSPLSLECTVEGTSNPNLYWYRQAAGRGLQLLFYSVGIGQISSEVPQNLSASRPQDRQFILSSKKLLLSDSGFYLCAWSVQLLTETQYFGPGTRLLVL.

There are a few counts of this clonotype. This chain joins TRBV7-9 and TRBJ2-3; D may be TRBD2 (5 bases). The V end was cut by 5 bases, the J end by 12 bases, with 12 bases between. CDR1 is SEHNR and CDR2 is FQNEAQ in the germline V gene (reference sequence). The CDR3 covers 11 residues. CDR3 bases: TGTGCCAGCAGCGCCGGACTCGACCAGTATTTT. Translating it yields CASSAGLDQYF. Using reference TRBV7-9 and TRBJ2-3 for the parts outside the CDR3, the full variable domain is DTGVSQNPRHKITKRGQNVTFRCDPISEHNRLYWYRQTLGQGPEFLTYFQNEAQLEKSRLLSDRFSAERPKGSFSTLEIQRTEQGDSAMYLCASSAGLDQYFGPGTRLTVL.

The chain recombines TRBV2 with TRBJ1-6, with 7 bases matching TRBD1. The CDR3 has 16 amino acids. With 8 bases clipped from V and 6 bases from J, the junction kept 13 bases outside the gene matches. Per the germline V gene, CDR1 is SNHLY and CDR2 is FYNNEI. In DNA form, the CDR3 reads TGTGCCAGCCGCGGACAGGCGGATCGTGTTAATTCACCCCTCCACTTT. It encodes CASRGQADRVNSPLHF.

This clonotype was seen more than once but under ten times. V gene TRBV5-6 combines with J gene TRBJ1-1; D not resolved. This CDR3 has 13 residues. The V end was cut by 1 base, the J end by 4 bases, with 8 bases between. Germline V gene lookup returns CDR1 SGHDT and CDR2 YYEEEE. The CDR3 loop is CASSLLGSTEAFF. The CDR3 coding sequence is TGTGCCAGCAGCTTGCTAGGGAGCACTGAAGCTTTCTTT.